This T cell receptor beta chain was captured by sequencing in a study of early stage breast cancer tumors. Study findings and constraints: In most of the 16 patients, blood comparison separated tumor from normal breast. Most shared enriched TCRB sequences were commonly generated ones.

V dropped 7 bases and J dropped 6 bases, with 22 bases sitting between them. CDR3 size: 15 residues. The germline CDR1 and CDR2 sequences are SGHTA and FQGNSA. Turning to this clone: Its antigen is not identified.

Each sample had two DNA replicates, roughly 0.48 ug blood or around 1.5 ug tissue. TCRdb's table, derived via immunoSEQ multiplex PCR, lists solely in-frame clones and lacks some. Of roughly 14,000 clones listed, approximately 84% are singletons. The sequence was collected from a person aged 30-39 years with breast cancer. The specimen was normal breast tissue next to the tumor. The chain employs TRBV7-2 and TRBJ2-7; D unresolved. The CDR3 coding sequence is TGTGCCAGCACCCCCCAAAGCCCCTCCATAGCCGAGCAGTACTTC. It yields the protein CASTPQSPSIAEQYF.